This T cell receptor (beta chain) was observed in a study of T cells in localized non-small cell lung cancer. Sequencing was performed with immunoSEQ multiplex PCR; in TCRdb, only in-frame clones are kept and a portion is missing. The sample records tens of thousands of clones, roughly 81% being singletons. V shed 1 base and J shed 5 bases, with 17 bases lying between them. Germline V gene lookup returns CDR1 SGHDN and CDR2 FVKESK. CDR3 size: 16 residues. Material: PBMCs, obtained before any cancer treatment. The source is a man aged 40 to 75 with stage II lung adenocarcinoma. This rearrangement joins TRBV14 to TRBJ1-2; D possibly corresponds to TRBD1 (6 bases). CDR3 nucleotides: TGTGCCAGCAGCCAAGCCACAGGGTATGGGCCGTATGGCTACACCTTC. As protein: CASSQATGYGPYGYTF.